These T cell receptor beta chains were read from a single sample in a study of T cell repertoires in cytomegalovirus infection. A single record per CDR3 protein comes from TCRdb applying MiXCR to the reads. The table records fewer than 400,000 distinct CDR3 sequences, 15% to 20% of them present only once. Sequencing was carried out using PBMCs. Receptors were obtained from a human donor in good health (CMV status not recorded). Some clones in this sample may be carry-over from other donors' samples. Each CDR3 is given with its conserved first and last residue. D genes are given only for firm matches. Not all rows give a size; the values are once, few, many and, for expanded clones, a class.

>few|TRBJ1-2|TRBD1|TRBV29-1
TGCAGCATCCTACAGGGGGCTGGCTACACCTTC
CSILQGAGYTF
>few|TRBJ1-6|TRBD1|TRBV7-2
TGTGCCAGCAGCTTAGCCCCTCCGGGGCAGGGGGCTTGGAATTCACCCCTCCACTTT
CASSLAPPGQGAWNSPLHF
>NA|TRBJ2-2|NA|TRBV29-1
TGCAGCTCAAGATTTCGGAACCCCGGGGAGCTGTTTTTT
CSSRFRNPGELFF
>many|TRBJ1-6|TRBD1|TRBV7-2
TGTGCCAGCAGCCCCGGACAGGGAGGTTTTTCACCCCTCCACTTT
CASSPGQGGFSPLHF
>many|TRBJ2-3|TRBD2|TRBV7-2
TGTGCCAGCAGCTTACTGACTAGCTGGAGAAAAGATACGCAGTATTTT
CASSLLTSWRKDTQYF
>few|TRBJ2-2|NA|TRBV15
TGTGCCACCAGCAGAGACGAATGGACAGCTGGGGAGAACACCGGGGAGCTGTTTTTT
CATSRDEWTAGENTGELFF
>NA|TRBJ2-7|NA|TRBV2
TGTGCCAGCAGTAAGGACAGAACACCCTACGAGCAGTACTTC
CASSKDRTPYEQYF
>few|TRBJ2-1|NA|TRBV7-6
TGTGCCAGCAGCTTTCATAATGAGCAGTTCTTC
CASSFHNEQFF
>NA|TRBJ2-2|NA|TRBV7-6
TGTGCCAGCAGCTTACCCCGGCAGGGTTTTAACGGGGAGCTGTTTTTT
CASSLPRQGFNGELFF
>many|TRBJ1-3|TRBD1|TRBV7-8
TGTGCCAGCAGCTTGGGATGGACAGGGGCCTCTGGAAACACCATATATTTT
CASSLGWTGASGNTIYF
>NA|TRBJ1-2|NA|TRBV14
TGTGCCAGCAGCCACAGCAACAGCCTGGTAGGCTATGGCTACACCTTC
CASSHSNSLVGYGYTF
>many|TRBJ1-1|NA|TRBV12-3/TRBV12-4
TGTGCCAGCAAGTTTCAGGTAGCAGGGAACACTGAAGCTTTCTTT
CASKFQVAGNTEAFF
>many|TRBJ2-5|TRBD2|TRBV7-9
TGTGCCAGCAGCTTAGCGGGCGGACTAGCGGAAGAGACCCAGTACTTC
CASSLAGGLAEETQYF
>NA|TRBJ2-3|NA|TRBV7-2
TGTGCCAGCAGCTTAGGGATGGCACATACGCAGTATTTT
CASSLGMAHTQYF
>many|TRBJ1-5|NA|TRBV7-9
TGTGCCAGCAGCACCTCTACAGATAGCAATCAGCCCCAGCATTTT
CASSTSTDSNQPQHF
>many|TRBJ1-6|NA|TRBV7-2
TGTGCCAGCAGCTCGACAGTCCCAATCTATAATTCACCCCTCCACTTT
CASSSTVPIYNSPLHF
>NA|TRBJ1-1|NA|TRBV4-1
TGCGCCAGCAGCCTAAGGTCGGAGGGATCCCTTGAAGCTTTCTTT
CASSLRSEGSLEAFF
>few|TRBJ1-3|TRBD1|TRBV28
TGTGCCAGCAGCCTCTTGACAGGGAAGGCAGGAAACACCATATATTTT
CASSLLTGKAGNTIYF
>NA|TRBJ1-4|NA|TRBV29-1
TGCAGCGTCCGGACGGATCCAACTAATGAAAAACTGTTTTTT
CSVRTDPTNEKLFF
>many|TRBJ2-1|NA|TRBV11-2
TGTGCCAGCAGCTCACTCCGAGGACCCAGATCCTACAATGAGCAGTTCTTC
CASSSLRGPRSYNEQFF
>NA|TRBJ1-4|NA|TRBV20-1
TGCAGTGCTAGAGATAATGGGGTGGATAATGAAAAACTGTTTTTT
CSARDNGVDNEKLFF
>once|TRBJ2-5|TRBD1|TRBV18
TGTGCCAGCTCCCTCTCTGGGACAGGGATTTCGGAGACCCAGTACTTC
CASSLSGTGISETQYF
>few|TRBJ1-4|NA|TRBV2
TGTGCCAGCAGAGCTTCGACAGCCCCTTTGGAGGAAAAACTGTTTTTT
CASRASTAPLEEKLFF
>NA|TRBJ2-2|TRBD1|TRBV19
TGTGCCAGTAGTATTGGCAGGGGGTTATCCGGGGAGCTGTTTTTT
CASSIGRGLSGELFF
>NA|TRBJ1-1|TRBD1|TRBV4-1
TGCGCCAGCAGCGTGCGGACAGGAGAAGGGACTGAAGCTTTCTTT
CASSVRTGEGTEAFF
>NA|TRBJ2-1|NA|TRBV20-1
TGCAGTGCTAGAGACCGGAGGGCGAGCTCCTACAATGAGCAGTTCTTC
CSARDRRASSYNEQFF
>NA|TRBJ1-1|NA|TRBV7-6
TGTGCCAGCAGCCTTCCCGGAGCCACCGTCTACACTGAAGCTTTCTTT
CASSLPGATVYTEAFF